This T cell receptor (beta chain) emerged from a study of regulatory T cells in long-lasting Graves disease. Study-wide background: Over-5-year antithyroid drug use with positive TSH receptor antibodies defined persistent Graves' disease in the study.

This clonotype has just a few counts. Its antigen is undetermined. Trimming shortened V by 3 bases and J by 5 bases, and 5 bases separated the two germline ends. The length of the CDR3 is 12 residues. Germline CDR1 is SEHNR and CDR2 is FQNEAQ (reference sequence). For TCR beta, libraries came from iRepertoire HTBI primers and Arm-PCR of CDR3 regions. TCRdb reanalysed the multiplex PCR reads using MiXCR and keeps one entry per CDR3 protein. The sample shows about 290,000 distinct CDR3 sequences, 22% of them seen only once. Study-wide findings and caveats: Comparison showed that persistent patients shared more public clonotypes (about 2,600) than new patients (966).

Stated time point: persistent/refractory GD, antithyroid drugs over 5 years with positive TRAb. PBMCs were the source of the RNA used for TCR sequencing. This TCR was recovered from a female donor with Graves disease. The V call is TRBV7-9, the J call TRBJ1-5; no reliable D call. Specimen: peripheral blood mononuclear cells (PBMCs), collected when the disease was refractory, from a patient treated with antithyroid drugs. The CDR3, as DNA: TGTGCCAGCAGCTTTCCGGATCAGCCCCAGCATTTT. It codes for CASSFPDQPQHF.